This T cell receptor beta chain stems from a study of molecular identifiers for immune sequencing clone quantification. Study context: Four of five RNA aliquots from approximately 20,000 or 98,000 naive CD8 T cells were sequenced.

In the case of this clonotype: A much larger clone lies one base from this, so it may be a read error.

The germline V gene has CDR1 SNHLY and CDR2 FYNNEI. The CDR3 length is 19 residues. Generation of bulk TCR libraries relied on previously described methods and listed TCR primers. One entry per CDR3 protein, called by TCRdb with MiXCR from the PCR reads. The sample comprises tens of thousands of distinct CDR3 sequences, roughly 25% of which are singletons, and less than 0.85% rests with the top ten. V gene TRBV2 combines with J gene TRBJ2-3; 13 bases match TRBD2. The specimen sequenced was naive CD8+ T cells from blood, with Jurkat cell RNA spiked in. Subset indicated: FACS-sorted CD8+CD4-CCR7+CD45RA+ naive T cells. The sequence was collected from a human donor in good health. Some libraries in this study had Jurkat cell RNA spiked in. The CDR3 region has the DNA TGTGCCTGCAGCGAATACCCTCATGGACTAGCGGGAGACACAGATACGCAGTATTTT. Its translation: CACSEYPHGLAGDTDTQYF.